The 22 T cell receptor beta chains listed next were all sequenced from one sample in a study of CD8 T cells in ankylosing spondylitis. These receptors lack a known antigen. Study outcomes and limitations: Blood from ankylosing spondylitis patients appeared to carry a characteristic roughly 8-variant TCR beta motif.

MiXCR was run by TCRdb on the 5' RACE reads, yielding one entry per CDR3 protein. The sample has about 540,000 distinct CDR3 sequences, approximately 12% seen once; the top ten hold about 6.8%. Sequencing was carried out using blood, either unsorted or a sorted T cell fraction (not recorded which). Receptors were obtained from a male donor with ankylosing spondylitis.

This clonotype appeared many times. One end of the junction varies from germline; a read error may be responsible. The chain recombines TRBV15 with TRBJ1-4; unclear D gene. The CDR3 is 13 amino acids. From germline, CDR1 is LNHNV and CDR2 YYDKDF (reference sequence). The CDR3: CATRRGLGEKLFF. In DNA, the CDR3 is TGTGCCACCAGAAGAGGTTTGGGGGAAAAACTGTTTTTT.

This clonotype has just a few counts. CDR3 in amino acids: CASSPRPNYGYTF. CDR3 nucleotides: TGTGCCAGCAGTCCCAGGCCTAACTATGGCTACACCTTC. The chain combines TRBV12-3 or TRBV12-4 with TRBJ1-2; no firm D call. Trimming took 5 bases from V and 0 from J, leaving 7 bases between them. The CDR3 is 13 residues long.

This chain uses TRBV7-8 with TRBJ2-3; possibly TRBD2 for D (5 bases). The CDR3 runs 15 residues. Germline values: CDR1 SGHVS, CDR2 FQNEAQ. V lost 5 bases and J lost 2, with 14 bases in between. DNA for the CDR3: TGTGCCAGCAGCCCCCGGACTGGTACCACAGATACGCAGTATTTT. Its translation is CASSPRTGTTDTQYF.

This clonotype was picked up a small number of times. The chain uses TRBV7-9 and TRBJ2-1; D unresolved. CDR3 length equals 13 residues. Deletions cut 4 bases from V and 9 bases from J, with 13 bases between. The germline gives CDR1 SEHNR, CDR2 FQNEAQ (reference sequence). The CDR3 is CASSSLLEVEQFF. Written as DNA, the CDR3 is TGTGCCAGCAGCTCCCTCCTCGAGGTTGAGCAGTTCTTC. Full variable domain (remainder filled in from reference TRBV7-9 and TRBJ2-1): DTGVSQNPRHKITKRGQNVTFRCDPISEHNRLYWYRQTLGQGPEFLTYFQNEAQLEKSRLLSDRFSAERPKGSFSTLEIQRTEQGDSAMYLCASSSLLEVEQFFGPGTRLTVL.

This clonotype turned up a few times. The V call is TRBV20-1, the J call TRBJ2-7, with D tentatively TRBD1 (6 bases). Trimming shortened V by 5 bases and J by 7 bases, and 21 bases separated the two germline ends. This CDR3 region has 14 residues. CDR1 is DFQATT, CDR2 SNEGSKA, per germline (reference sequence). CDR3 coding DNA: TGCAGTGCTGACCGGGACACGAACAGGCCGGAGCAGTACTTC. As protein: CSADRDTNRPEQYF.

This clonotype appeared a few times. The chain carries TRBV3-1 and TRBJ2-1; D call uncertain. The CDR3 length is 17 residues. V gave up 0 bases and J gave up 0 bases, with 12 bases separating them. Looked up from germline, CDR1 is LGHDT and CDR2 is YNNKEL (reference sequence). CDR3 sequence (DNA): TGTGCCAGCAGCCAAGATTCACGGGCGAGCTCCTACAATGAGCAGTTCTTC. Its translation is CASSQDSRASSYNEQFF.

The V gene is TRBV6-1, the J gene TRBJ2-7, with D tentatively TRBD1 (5 bases). The V gene's germline CDR1 is MNHNS and CDR2 SASEGT. The CDR3 is 13 amino acids. V was shortened by 4 bases and J by 2 bases, with 9 bases between the two germline ends. CDR3 loop: CASSAAGTYEQYV. CDR3 nucleotides: TGTGCCAGCAGTGCGGCAGGGACCTACGAGCAGTACGTC.

This clonotype appeared a few times. The genes are TRBV7-2 and TRBJ2-1; no firm D call. Trimming pared 1 base from V and 9 bases from J, leaving 7 bases between. Looked up from germline, CDR1 is SGHTA and CDR2 is FQGNSA. The CDR3 runs 12 residues. The CDR3 region is CASSLGSIEQFF. DNA of the CDR3: TGTGCCAGCAGCTTAGGGAGTATTGAGCAGTTCTTC.

This clonotype has ten or more counts. V usage is TRBV3-1 and J usage is TRBJ1-1; D is possibly TRBD1 (5 bases). Trimming pared 3 bases from V and 1 base from J, leaving 9 bases between. The CDR3 runs 14 residues. Germline values: CDR1 LGHDT, CDR2 YNNKEL (reference sequence). The chain's CDR3 is CASSQVGGNTEAFF. The CDR3 DNA follows: TGTGCCAGCAGCCAGGTTGGGGGGAACACTGAAGCTTTCTTT. The full variable domain, rest sourced from reference TRBV3-1 and TRBJ1-1, is DTAVSQTPKYLVTQMGNDKSIKCEQNLGHDTMYWYKQDSKKFLKIMFSYNNKELIINETVPNRFSPKSPDKAHLNLHINSLELGDSAVYFCASSQVGGNTEAFFGQGTRLTVV.

This clonotype showed up just a few times. V gene TRBV6-1 combines with J gene TRBJ1-1, with 9 bases aligning to TRBD1. Germline CDR1 reads MNHNS; CDR2 reads SASEGT. The CDR3 has 17 amino acids. V trimming: 4 bases; J trimming: 0 bases; junction bases outside the gene matches: 9. The CDR3 spells CASSGGQGDTMNTEAFF. In DNA, the CDR3 is TGTGCCAGCAGTGGGGGACAGGGAGATACCATGAACACTGAAGCTTTCTTT.

V is TRBV19 and J is TRBJ2-5; perhaps D is TRBD1 or TRBD2 (5 bases each). V was trimmed by 9 bases and J by 1 base, leaving 9 bases between them. The germline gives CDR1 LNHDA, CDR2 SQIVND (reference sequence). The CDR3 is 12 amino acids. DNA for the CDR3: TGTGCCAGACCGGGACGCCAAGAGACCCAGTACTTC. It encodes CARPGRQETQYF.

This clonotype was seen only a few times. CDR3 nucleotides: TGTGCCAGCAGCTCAATACCCCCGGAGACCCAGTACTTC. Protein: CASSSIPPETQYF. The genes are TRBV7-9 and TRBJ2-5; no clear D. Germline assignment: CDR1 SEHNR and CDR2 FQNEAQ (reference sequence). V was clipped by 4 bases and J by 5 bases, with 11 bases between them. This CDR3 has 13 residues. The whole variable domain, filled in from reference TRBV7-9 and TRBJ2-5, reads DTGVSQNPRHKITKRGQNVTFRCDPISEHNRLYWYRQTLGQGPEFLTYFQNEAQLEKSRLLSDRFSAERPKGSFSTLEIQRTEQGDSAMYLCASSSIPPETQYFGPGTRLLVL.

This clonotype has ten or more counts. The V gene is TRBV29-1, the J gene TRBJ2-2; a weak D match, TRBD2 (6 bases). With 6 bases removed from V and 5 bases from J, the gap between germline ends came to 13 bases. The CDR3 is 13 residues long. Germline CDR1 reads SQVTM; CDR2 reads ANQGSEA. The CDR3 here is CSVVHAGTGELFF. The CDR3 coding sequence is TGCAGCGTCGTCCACGCGGGAACCGGGGAGCTGTTTTTT.

This clonotype has a handful of counts. The chain couples TRBV12-3 or TRBV12-4 to TRBJ2-2; the match to TRBD2 covers 9 bases. V lost 3 bases, J lost 3 bases, and 8 bases stayed unmatched. The CDR3 has 17 amino acids. CDR3 protein: CASSFRASGTYTGELFF. In DNA, the CDR3 is TGTGCCAGCAGTTTTCGGGCTAGCGGGACCTACACCGGGGAGCTGTTTTTT.

V gene TRBV5-1 combines with J gene TRBJ2-7; 12 nucleotides agree with TRBD2. This CDR3 comprises 16 residues. Germline values: CDR1 SGHRS, CDR2 YFSETQ. The V segment lost 0 bases and the J segment 3 bases; nucleotides outside the gene matches: 4. The CDR3 spells CASSLGLAGALYEQYV. CDR3 DNA sequence: TGCGCCAGCAGCTTGGGACTAGCGGGAGCCCTCTACGAGCAGTACGTC.

The gene calls are TRBV5-1 and TRBJ1-5, with a tentative D call TRBD1 (5 bases). V lost 1 base and J 4 bases, leaving 12 bases between the germline ends. The CDR3 is made up of 15 amino acids. CDR1 SGHRS and CDR2 YFSETQ come from the germline V gene. CDR3 sequence reads: CASSLSGQINQPQHF. DNA of the CDR3: TGCGCCAGCAGCTTGTCAGGGCAGATAAATCAGCCCCAGCATTTT.

The genes are TRBV9 and TRBJ2-1; D is ambiguous. Trimming took 0 bases from V and 5 from J, leaving 9 bases between them. The germline V gene encodes CDR1 SGDLS and CDR2 YYNGEE. This CDR3 has 14 amino acids. The CDR3 DNA sequence: TGTGCCAGCAGCGTAGGAGGTAGCCACAATGAGCAGTTCTTC. Encoded protein: CASSVGGSHNEQFF.

The CDR3 DNA follows: TGCGCCAGCAGTGATAGGTTTTACTCTGGAAACACCATATATTTT. Residues: CASSDRFYSGNTIYF. V usage is TRBV10-2 and J usage is TRBJ1-3; no clear D gene. Trimming stripped 3 bases from V and 0 bases from J, with 9 bases between. There are 15 residues in the CDR3. Germline CDR1 reads WSHSY; CDR2 reads SAAADI.

This clonotype appeared a few times. This chain joins TRBV2 and TRBJ2-3; TRBD1 matches 12 bases. V was clipped by 1 base and J by 6 bases; unmatched bases: 2. The germline V gene encodes CDR1 SNHLY and CDR2 FYNNEI. CDR3 size: 15 residues. The CDR3 loop is CASSEEGQGADTQYF. In nucleotides, the CDR3 is TGTGCCAGCAGTGAAGAGGGACAGGGGGCTGATACGCAGTATTTT.

In its sample, this clonotype was seen many times. The J gene is TRBJ2-1, the V gene TRBV29-1, with 11 nucleotides matching TRBD2. This CDR3 comprises 17 residues. Germline V lookup: CDR1 SQVTM, CDR2 ANQGSEA. With 1 base clipped from V and 2 bases from J, the junction kept 7 bases outside the gene matches. CDR3 loop: CSVEGGLADQTYNEQFF. The CDR3, as DNA: TGCAGCGTTGAAGGGGGACTAGCGGACCAGACCTACAATGAGCAGTTCTTC.

The chain has TRBV12-3 or TRBV12-4 and TRBJ2-7; 7 nucleotides align to TRBD2. The CDR3 runs to 14 residues. V shed 6 bases and J 5 bases; nucleotides not matched to a gene: 10. CDR3: CASSLSGSGDEQYF. The CDR3 nucleotides read TGTGCCAGCAGCCTTAGCGGGTCTGGCGACGAGCAGTACTTC.

This clonotype was observed many times. The chain uses TRBV20-1 and TRBJ2-7; D not certain. The CDR3 is made up of 12 amino acids. In germline, CDR1 is DFQATT, CDR2 SNEGSKA (reference sequence). The CDR3 DNA follows: TGCAGCCCCACCGTGGATCCCTACGAGCAGTACTTC. Its protein product is CSPTVDPYEQYF.